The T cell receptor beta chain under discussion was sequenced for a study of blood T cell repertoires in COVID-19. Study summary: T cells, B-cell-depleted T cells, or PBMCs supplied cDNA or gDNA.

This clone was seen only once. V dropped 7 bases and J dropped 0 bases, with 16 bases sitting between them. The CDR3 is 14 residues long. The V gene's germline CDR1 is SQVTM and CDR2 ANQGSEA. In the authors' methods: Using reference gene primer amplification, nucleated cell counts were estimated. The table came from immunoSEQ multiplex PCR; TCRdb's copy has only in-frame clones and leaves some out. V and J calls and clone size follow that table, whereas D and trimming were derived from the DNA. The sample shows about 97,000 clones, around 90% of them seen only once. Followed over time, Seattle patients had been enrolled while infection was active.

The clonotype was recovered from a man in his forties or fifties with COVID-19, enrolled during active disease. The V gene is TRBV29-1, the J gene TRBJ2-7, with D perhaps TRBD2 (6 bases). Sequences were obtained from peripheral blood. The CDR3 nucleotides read TGCAGCGCAGGAGGGTTGGGTAGCTCCTACGAGCAGTACTTC. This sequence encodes CSAGGLGSSYEQYF.